The rows below give T cell receptor beta chains drawn from one sample of a study of blood T cell repertoires in COVID-19. TCRdb's copy holds only in-frame clones and misses some; the assay was immunoSEQ multiplex PCR. The repertoire holds over 100,000 clones, around 90% seen once, with 6% in the top ten. The specimen sequenced was peripheral blood. These receptors all stem from a human donor in a cohort sampled during active COVID-19. Each CDR3 is given with its conserved first and last residue. The order of the fields is clone size, D gene, V gene, J gene, CDR3 protein, CDR3 DNA. D genes are given only for firm matches. Expanded clones are given a class, and other clones once, few, many or no size at all.

size: once; D: TRBD1; V: TRBV2; J: TRBJ2-7; CDR3: CASSGQGAFYEQYF; DNA: TGTGCCAGCAGTGGACAGGGGGCATTCTACGAGCAGTACTTC
size: NA; D: NA; V: TRBV20-1; J: TRBJ2-3; CDR3: CSARVADTQYF; DNA: TGCAGTGCTAGGGTAGCAGATACGCAGTATTTT
size: NA; D: NA; V: TRBV6-5; J: TRBJ1-2; CDR3: CASRSGYYGYTF; DNA: TGTGCCAGCAGGTCAGGGTACTATGGCTACACCTTC
size: NA; D: NA; V: TRBV3-1/TRBV3-2; J: TRBJ2-1; CDR3: CASSQDPGVYEQFF; DNA: TGTGCCAGCAGCCAAGACCCGGGTGTCTATGAGCAGTTCTTC
size: NA; D: TRBD1; V: TRBV18; J: TRBJ1-2; CDR3: CASSQTGDGYTF; DNA: TGTGCCAGCTCACAAACAGGGGATGGCTACACCTTC
size: NA; D: TRBD1; V: TRBV3-1/TRBV3-2; J: TRBJ1-6; CDR3: CASSPGTGLPGGPLHF; DNA: TGTGCCAGCAGCCCCGGGACAGGGCTGCCCGGGGGACCCCTCCACTTT
size: NA; D: NA; V: TRBV19; J: TRBJ1-2; CDR3: CATLQGFYGYTF; DNA: TGTGCCACTCTACAGGGCTTCTATGGCTACACCTTC
size: NA; D: NA; V: TRBV6-6; J: TRBJ2-1; CDR3: CASSYTGMQFF; DNA: TGTGCCAGCAGTTACACGGGTATGCAGTTCTTC
size: NA; D: TRBD1; V: TRBV27; J: TRBJ2-7; CDR3: CASSFSGQAYEQYF; DNA: TGTGCCAGCAGTTTCAGTGGACAGGCCTACGAGCAGTACTTC
size: NA; D: NA; V: TRBV2; J: TRBJ2-7; CDR3: CASSEDRAYEQYF; DNA: TGTGCCAGCAGTGAAGACAGGGCCTACGAGCAGTACTTC
size: NA; D: TRBD1; V: TRBV19; J: TRBJ1-2; CDR3: CASSPGQGLRGYTF; DNA: TGTGCCAGTAGTCCAGGACAGGGCCTGAGAGGCTACACCTTC
size: NA; D: TRBD2; V: TRBV5-8; J: TRBJ2-5; CDR3: CASSLFVGDYVQETQYF; DNA: TGTGCCAGCAGCCTCTTCGTGGGGGACTACGTACAAGAGACCCAGTACTTC
size: NA; D: NA; V: TRBV7-8; J: TRBJ2-3; CDR3: CASSLVQGWDTQYF; DNA: TGTGCCAGCAGCTTAGTACAGGGCTGGGATACGCAGTATTTT
size: NA; D: TRBD2; V: TRBV18; J: TRBJ2-7; CDR3: CASSPPQRGANEQYF; DNA: TGTGCCAGCTCACCACCCCAGCGGGGGGCGAACGAGCAGTACTTC
size: NA; D: NA; V: TRBV30; J: TRBJ1-1; CDR3: CAWSGVTEAFF; DNA: TGTGCCTGGAGTGGCGTAACTGAAGCTTTCTTT
size: NA; D: NA; V: TRBV9; J: TRBJ2-6; CDR3: CASSGGSYRANVLTF; DNA: TGTGCCAGCAGCGGAGGGAGTTATAGGGCCAACGTCCTGACTTTC
size: NA; D: TRBD2; V: TRBV3-1/TRBV3-2; J: TRBJ2-3; CDR3: CASTPGLAPFKGADTQYF; DNA: TGTGCCAGCACCCCGGGACTAGCACCTTTCAAGGGGGCAGATACGCAGTATTTT
size: NA; D: NA; V: TRBV30; J: TRBJ2-3; CDR3: CAWSRTSTDTQYF; DNA: TGTGCCTGGAGTCGGACTAGCACAGATACGCAGTATTTT
size: NA; D: NA; V: TRBV28; J: TRBJ2-1; CDR3: CASSLQPESYNEQFF; DNA: TGTGCCAGCAGTTTACAACCTGAGTCCTACAATGAGCAGTTCTTC
size: NA; D: NA; V: TRBV27; J: TRBJ1-1; CDR3: CASSLVSGGTTEAFF; DNA: TGTGCCAGCAGTTTGGTAAGCGGGGGAACCACTGAAGCTTTCTTT
size: NA; D: TRBD1; V: TRBV4-3; J: TRBJ1-4; CDR3: CASSQYQQGGFFELFF; DNA: TGCGCCAGCAGCCAATATCAACAGGGGGGGTTTTTTGAACTGTTTTTT
size: NA; D: NA; V: TRBV19; J: TRBJ1-5; CDR3: CASSMGGALSGPQHF; DNA: TGTGCCAGTAGTATGGGCGGGGCCCTGAGCGGGCCCCAGCATTTT
size: NA; D: NA; V: TRBV24-1; J: TRBJ2-7; CDR3: CATSGNSSYEQYF; DNA: TGTGCCACCAGTGGAAACAGCTCCTACGAGCAGTACTTC
size: NA; D: NA; V: TRBV11-2; J: TRBJ1-5; CDR3: CASSLSADLLQPQHF; DNA: TGTGCCAGCAGCTTATCGGCAGACTTGCTTCAGCCCCAGCATTTT
size: few; D: NA; V: TRBV25-1; J: TRBJ2-3; CDR3: CASSPTGQYTDTQYF; DNA: TGTGCCAGCAGCCCCACTGGACAGTACACAGATACGCAGTATTTT
size: NA; D: NA; V: TRBV5-5; J: TRBJ1-1; CDR3: CASRPYRGNTEAFF; DNA: TGTGCCAGCAGGCCCTATCGGGGGAACACTGAAGCTTTCTTT
size: NA; D: NA; V: TRBV9; J: TRBJ1-1; CDR3: CASSAGLNTEAFF; DNA: TGTGCCAGCAGCGCAGGGTTGAACACTGAAGCTTTCTTT
size: NA; D: NA; V: TRBV29-1; J: TRBJ1-5; CDR3: CSVYPGGNQPQHF; DNA: TGCAGCGTTTATCCAGGGGGCAATCAGCCCCAGCATTTT
size: NA; D: TRBD1; V: TRBV13; J: TRBJ2-1; CDR3: CASSWGQGIRNEQFF; DNA: TGTGCCAGCAGCTGGGGACAGGGGATAAGGAATGAGCAGTTCTTC
size: NA; D: NA; V: TRBV7-2; J: TRBJ1-5; CDR3: CASSLDFSNLRPQHF; DNA: TGTGCCAGCAGCTTAGACTTTTCTAATCTTAGGCCCCAGCATTTT
size: NA; D: TRBD2; V: TRBV6-2/TRBV6-3; J: TRBJ2-1; CDR3: CASSYSGGLAAASSYNEQFF; DNA: TGTGCCAGCAGTTATAGCGGGGGACTAGCGGCTGCAAGCTCCTACAATGAGCAGTTCTTC
size: NA; D: TRBD1; V: TRBV9; J: TRBJ1-1; CDR3: CASSAPTGEDTEAFF; DNA: TGTGCCAGCAGCGCCCCGACAGGGGAGGACACTGAAGCTTTCTTT
size: NA; D: NA; V: TRBV3-1/TRBV3-2; J: TRBJ2-7; CDR3: CAPTGYEQYF; DNA: TGTGCCCCTACGGGGTACGAGCAGTACTTC
size: NA; D: NA; V: TRBV6-5; J: TRBJ2-5; CDR3: CASTTGETQYF; DNA: TGTGCCAGCACCACTGGAGAGACCCAGTACTTC
size: once; D: NA; V: TRBV5-6; J: TRBJ1-2; CDR3: CASSFLGDGYTF; DNA: TGTGCCAGCAGCTTCTTGGGAGATGGCTACACCTTC
size: NA; D: NA; V: TRBV5-6; J: TRBJ1-2; CDR3: CASSTRTGTQGGYTF; DNA: TGTGCCAGCAGCACCCGCACCGGAACCCAGGGGGGCTACACCTTC
size: NA; D: NA; V: TRBV15; J: TRBJ1-2; CDR3: CATSKRYRDYTF; DNA: TGTGCCACCAGCAAGAGATACAGGGACTACACCTTC
size: NA; D: TRBD1; V: TRBV6-5; J: TRBJ1-4; CDR3: CASSPLNTGDEKLFF; DNA: TGTGCCAGCAGTCCATTAAACACAGGGGATGAAAAACTGTTTTTT
size: NA; D: NA; V: TRBV19; J: TRBJ1-5; CDR3: CASSTTIAQPQHF; DNA: TGTGCCAGTAGTACTACGATTGCTCAGCCCCAGCATTTT
size: NA; D: TRBD2; V: TRBV3-1/TRBV3-2; J: TRBJ2-3; CDR3: CASSIGIGLDDGDTQYF; DNA: TGTGCCAGCAGCATAGGTATTGGACTAGATGATGGAGATACGCAGTATTTT